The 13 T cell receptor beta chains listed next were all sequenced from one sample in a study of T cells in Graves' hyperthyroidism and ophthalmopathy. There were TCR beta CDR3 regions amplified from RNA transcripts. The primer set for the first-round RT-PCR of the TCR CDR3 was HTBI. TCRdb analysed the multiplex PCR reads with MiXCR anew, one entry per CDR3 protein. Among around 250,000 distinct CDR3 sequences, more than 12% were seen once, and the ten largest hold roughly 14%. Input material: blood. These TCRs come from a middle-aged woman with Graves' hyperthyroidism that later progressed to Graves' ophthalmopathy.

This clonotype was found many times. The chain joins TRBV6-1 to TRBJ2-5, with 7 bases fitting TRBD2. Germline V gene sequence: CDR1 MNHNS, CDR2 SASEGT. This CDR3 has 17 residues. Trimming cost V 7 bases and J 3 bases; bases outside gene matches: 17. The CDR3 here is CASIRGAGRREKETQYF. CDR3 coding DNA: TGTGCCAGCATCCGGGGCGCGGGAAGGCGGGAGAAAGAGACCCAGTACTTC.

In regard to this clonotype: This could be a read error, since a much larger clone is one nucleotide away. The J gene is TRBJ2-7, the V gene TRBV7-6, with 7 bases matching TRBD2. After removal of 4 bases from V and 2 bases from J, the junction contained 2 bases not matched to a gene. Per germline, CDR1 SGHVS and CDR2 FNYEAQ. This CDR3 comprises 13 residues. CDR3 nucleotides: TGTGCCAGCAGCTCGGGACTAACCTACGAGCAGTACTTC. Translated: CASSSGLTYEQYF.

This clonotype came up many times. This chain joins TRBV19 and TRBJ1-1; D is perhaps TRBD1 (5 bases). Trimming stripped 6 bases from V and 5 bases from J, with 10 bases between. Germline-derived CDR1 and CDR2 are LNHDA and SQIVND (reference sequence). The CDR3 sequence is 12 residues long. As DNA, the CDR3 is TGTGCCAGTAGACGTCAGGGAACTGAAGCTTTCTTT. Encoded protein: CASRRQGTEAFF.

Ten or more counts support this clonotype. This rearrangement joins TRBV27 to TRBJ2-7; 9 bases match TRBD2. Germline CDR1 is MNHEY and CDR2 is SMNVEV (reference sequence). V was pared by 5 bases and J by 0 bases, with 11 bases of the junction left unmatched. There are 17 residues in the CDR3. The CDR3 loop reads CASSRPGLAGSSYEQYF. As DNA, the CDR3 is TGTGCCAGCAGTCGCCCCGGGCTAGCGGGATCCTCCTACGAGCAGTACTTC.

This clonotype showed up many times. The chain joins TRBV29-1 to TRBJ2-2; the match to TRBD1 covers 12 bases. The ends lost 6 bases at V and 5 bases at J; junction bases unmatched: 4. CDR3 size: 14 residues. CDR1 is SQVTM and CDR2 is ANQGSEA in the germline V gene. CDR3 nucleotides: TGCAGCGTCGGGACAGGGGGCGGGACCGGGGAGCTGTTTTTT. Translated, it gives CSVGTGGGTGELFF.

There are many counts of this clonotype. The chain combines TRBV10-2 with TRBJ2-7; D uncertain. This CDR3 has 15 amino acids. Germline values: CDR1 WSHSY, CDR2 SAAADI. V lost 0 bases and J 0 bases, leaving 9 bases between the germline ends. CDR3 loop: CASSESGQASYEQYF. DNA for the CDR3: TGCGCCAGCAGTGAGTCGGGTCAGGCCTCCTACGAGCAGTACTTC.

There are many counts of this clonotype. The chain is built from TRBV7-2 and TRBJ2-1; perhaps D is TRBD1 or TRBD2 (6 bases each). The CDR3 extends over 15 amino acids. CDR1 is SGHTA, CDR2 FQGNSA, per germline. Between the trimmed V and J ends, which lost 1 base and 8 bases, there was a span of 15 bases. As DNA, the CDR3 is TGTGCCAGCAGCTTAGACCCGACCCGGGGGCATGAGCAGTTCTTC. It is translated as CASSLDPTRGHEQFF. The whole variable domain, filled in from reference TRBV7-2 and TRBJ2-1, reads GAGVSQSPSNKVTEKGKDVELRCDPISGHTALYWYRQSLGQGLEFLIYFQGNSAPDKSGLPSDRFSAERTGGSVSTLTIQRTQQEDSAVYLCASSLDPTRGHEQFFGPGTRLTVL.

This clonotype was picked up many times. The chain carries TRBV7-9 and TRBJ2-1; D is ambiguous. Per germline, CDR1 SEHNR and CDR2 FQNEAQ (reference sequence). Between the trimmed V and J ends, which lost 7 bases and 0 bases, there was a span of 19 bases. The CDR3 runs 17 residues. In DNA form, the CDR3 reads TGTGCCAGCAACCCGCGTGAGTCCCCGAGCTCCTACAATGAGCAGTTCTTC. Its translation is CASNPRESPSSYNEQFF. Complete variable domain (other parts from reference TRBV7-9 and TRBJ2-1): DTGVSQNPRHKITKRGQNVTFRCDPISEHNRLYWYRQTLGQGPEFLTYFQNEAQLEKSRLLSDRFSAERPKGSFSTLEIQRTEQGDSAMYLCASNPRESPSSYNEQFFGPGTRLTVL.

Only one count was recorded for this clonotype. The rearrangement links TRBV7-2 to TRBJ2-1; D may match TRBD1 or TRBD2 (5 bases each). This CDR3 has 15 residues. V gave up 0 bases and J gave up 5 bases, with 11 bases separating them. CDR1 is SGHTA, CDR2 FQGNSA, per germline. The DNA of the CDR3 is TGTGCCAGCAGCTTAGCTGGGGCCGGGAACAATGAGCAGTTCTTC. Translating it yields CASSLAGAGNNEQFF.

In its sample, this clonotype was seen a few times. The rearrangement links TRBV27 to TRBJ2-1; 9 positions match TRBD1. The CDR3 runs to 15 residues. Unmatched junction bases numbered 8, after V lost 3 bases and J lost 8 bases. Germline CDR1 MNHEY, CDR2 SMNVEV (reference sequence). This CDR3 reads CASSLIPGQGYEQFF. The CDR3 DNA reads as TGTGCCAGCAGTTTGATACCGGGACAGGGCTATGAGCAGTTCTTC.

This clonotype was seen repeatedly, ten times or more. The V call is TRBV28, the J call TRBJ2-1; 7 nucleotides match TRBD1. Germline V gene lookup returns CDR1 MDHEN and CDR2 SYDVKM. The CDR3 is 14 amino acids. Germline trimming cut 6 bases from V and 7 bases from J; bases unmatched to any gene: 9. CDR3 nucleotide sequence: TGTGCCAGCAGCCGAAGCAGGGGGTGGAATGAGCAGTTCTTC. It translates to CASSRSRGWNEQFF.

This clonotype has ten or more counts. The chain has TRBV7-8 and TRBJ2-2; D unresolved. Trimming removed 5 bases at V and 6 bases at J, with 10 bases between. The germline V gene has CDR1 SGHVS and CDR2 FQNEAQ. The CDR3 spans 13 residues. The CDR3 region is CASSLTSPGELFF. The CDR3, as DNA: TGTGCCAGCAGCCTCACCTCGCCCGGGGAGCTGTTTTTT. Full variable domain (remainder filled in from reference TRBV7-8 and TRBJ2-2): GAGVSQSPRYKVAKRGQDVALRCDPISGHVSLFWYQQALGQGPEFLTYFQNEAQLDKSGLPSDRFFAERPEGSVSTLKIQRTQQEDSAVYLCASSLTSPGELFFGEGSRLTVL.

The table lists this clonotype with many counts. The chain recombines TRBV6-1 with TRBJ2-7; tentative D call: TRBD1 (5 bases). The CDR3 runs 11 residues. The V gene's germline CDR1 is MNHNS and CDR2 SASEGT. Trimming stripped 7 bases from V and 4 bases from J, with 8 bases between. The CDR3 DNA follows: TGTGCCAGCACCCAGGGTTACGAGCAGTACTTC. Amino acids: CASTQGYEQYF.